One sample yielded the 14 T cell receptor beta chains listed below, sequenced in a study of long-term antiretroviral therapy in people with HIV (dated by TCRdb to the early 2020s). Sequencing of the TRB variable region was done with the immunoSEQ hsTCRB v3.0 assay at survey level resolution. This is the immuneACCESS table as TCRdb keeps it, with only in-frame sequences that have V and J called. A part of the clones is gone; compared with another copy, unresolved V genes explain less than half, and the rest is unexplained. The table for this sample lists around 30,000 clones; over 90% of them were counted only once. Approximately 6.4% of the sample is taken by the ten largest. The source was unsorted PBMCs, collected around 6.5 years after starting antiretroviral therapy. The receptors derive from a woman between 40 and 55 years old with HIV.

V usage is TRBV9 and J usage is TRBJ2-7, with D tentatively TRBD1 or TRBD2 (5 bases each). V lost 0 bases and J 0 bases, leaving 16 bases between the germline ends. The length of the CDR3 is 17 residues. Germline assignment: CDR1 SGDLS and CDR2 YYNGEE. The CDR3 DNA follows: TGTGCCAGCAGCGTAGGTTCGGGGCAGGGTTACTCCTACGAGCAGTACTTC. Translation: CASSVGSGQGYSYEQYF.

This chain joins TRBV5-4 and TRBJ1-6; D gene ambiguous. The CDR3 totals 14 residues. Germline V lookup: CDR1 SGHNT, CDR2 YYREEE (reference sequence). V was shortened by 0 bases and J by 5 bases, with 6 bases between the two germline ends. The chain's CDR3 is CASSLGPNNSPLHF. In DNA form, the CDR3 reads TGTGCCAGCAGCTTGGGTCCGAATAATTCACCCCTCCACTTT.

The chain joins TRBV10-3 to TRBJ1-2; no reliable D call. Germline loops: CDR1 ENHRY, CDR2 SYGVKD. V lost 0 bases and J 4 bases, leaving 15 bases between the germline ends. CDR3 length: 16 residues. The CDR3, as DNA: TGTGCCATCAGTGAGTCGACAAGCGTGACCCTCTATGGCTACACCTTC. Its protein product is CAISESTSVTLYGYTF.

V usage is TRBV4-3 and J usage is TRBJ1-2; no clear D. Germline values: CDR1 LGHNA, CDR2 YSLEER. Trimming removed 0 bases from V and 7 bases from J, with 9 bases in between. This CDR3 is built from 13 residues. The CDR3 coding sequence is TGCGCCAGCAGCCAAGATTGGTTTGGTGGCTACACCTTC. Protein sequence: CASSQDWFGGYTF.

This chain links TRBV7-9 with TRBJ2-3; D uncertain. Germline-derived CDR1 and CDR2 are SEHNR and FQNEAQ (reference sequence). V gave up 0 bases and J gave up 4 bases, with 8 bases separating them. The CDR3 has 14 residues. CDR3 coding DNA: TGTGCCAGCAGCTTAGCCGCCAAACCAGATACGCAGTATTTT. Encoded protein: CASSLAAKPDTQYF. The full variable domain, in which reference TRBV7-9 and TRBJ2-3 provide the parts outside the CDR3, is DTGVSQNPRHKITKRGQNVTFRCDPISEHNRLYWYRQTLGQGPEFLTYFQNEAQLEKSRLLSDRFSAERPKGSFSTLEIQRTEQGDSAMYLCASSLAAKPDTQYFGPGTRLTVL.

The V call is TRBV5-1, the J call TRBJ1-1; 7 bases are shared with TRBD1. V lost 0 bases to trimming and J lost 1 base; unmatched junction nucleotides: 6. This CDR3 comprises 16 residues. Germline V gene lookup returns CDR1 SGHRS and CDR2 YFSETQ. CDR3: CASSLDGRGGNTEAFF. In DNA form, the CDR3 reads TGCGCCAGCAGCTTGGATGGCAGGGGGGGGAACACTGAAGCTTTCTTT. The full variable domain, its missing parts supplied by reference TRBV5-1 and TRBJ1-1, is KAGVTQTPRYLIKTRGQQVTLSCSPISGHRSVSWYQQTPGQGLQFLFEYFSETQRNKGNFPGRFSGRQFSNSRSEMNVSTLELGDSALYLCASSLDGRGGNTEAFFGQGTRLTVV.

The genes are TRBV6-5 and TRBJ1-3; unclear D gene. Germline CDR1 MNHEY, CDR2 SVGAGI. This CDR3 has 12 residues. Between the trimmed V and J ends, which lost 7 bases and 4 bases, there was a span of 8 bases. The CDR3 is CASTSTGNTIYF. CDR3 coding DNA: TGTGCCAGCACTTCCACGGGAAACACCATATATTTT.

For the CDR3, the DNA is TGTGCCAGCACCCAGGGGGCAAATTCTGGGGCCAACGTCCTGACTTTC. It codes for CASTQGANSGANVLTF. The V call is TRBV11-2, the J call TRBJ2-6; 8 bases fit TRBD1. The CDR3 spans 16 residues. V trimming: 7 bases; J trimming: 1 base; junction bases outside the gene matches: 6. The germline V gene encodes CDR1 SGHAT and CDR2 FQNNGV.

The V call is TRBV6-5, the J call TRBJ2-5; 8 nucleotides line up with TRBD1. The CDR3 contains 15 residues. The J segment lost 1 base and the V segment lost 5 bases, leaving 6 bases of the junction unmatched. From germline, CDR1 is MNHEY and CDR2 SVGAGI. CDR3: CASSRQGAIQETQYF. The CDR3 nucleotides are TGTGCCAGCAGTCGGCAGGGGGCCATCCAAGAGACCCAGTACTTC.

The rearrangement joins TRBV6-5 to TRBJ2-7; 9 bases line up with TRBD2. Trimming took 10 bases from V and 1 from J; bases not matched to a gene: 8. Looked up from germline, CDR1 is MNHEY and CDR2 is SVGAGI. There are 14 residues in the CDR3. CDR3 region: CATLAGSLSYEQYF. The CDR3 nucleotides are TGTGCCACTCTAGCGGGGAGTTTGTCCTACGAGCAGTACTTC.

The DNA of the CDR3 is TGTGCCAGCAGCTTGGGCCGGGCAGGGGACTATGGCTACACCTTC. Amino acids: CASSLGRAGDYGYTF. The rearrangement links TRBV5-8 to TRBJ1-2; D is possibly TRBD1 (6 bases). With 0 bases removed from V and 3 bases from J, the gap between germline ends came to 12 bases. The CDR3 is 15 residues long. CDR1 and CDR2 from the germline V gene are SGHTS and YDEGEE. The variable domain in full, with the rest retrieved from reference TRBV5-8 and TRBJ1-2, is EAGVTQSPTHLIKTRGQQATLRCSPISGHTSVYWYQQALGLGLQFLLWYDEGEERNRGNFPPRFSGRQFPNYSSELNVNALELEDSALYLCASSLGRAGDYGYTFGSGTRLTVV.

This chain joins TRBV7-2 and TRBJ1-6, with D possibly matching TRBD1 (5 bases). V was pared by 3 bases and J by 7 bases, with 7 bases between. Germline loops: CDR1 SGHTA, CDR2 FQGNSA. The CDR3 totals 13 residues. The chain's CDR3 is CASSFEGNSPLHF. CDR3 nucleotide sequence: TGTGCCAGCAGCTTCGAGGGGAATTCACCCCTCCACTTT.

The chain is built from TRBV5-1 and TRBJ2-2; 8 nucleotides match TRBD1. The ends lost 0 bases at V and 4 bases at J; junction bases unmatched: 5. This CDR3 comprises 16 residues. CDR1 is SGHRS and CDR2 is YFSETQ in the germline V gene. CDR3: CASSLGRQGTTGELFF. DNA for the CDR3: TGCGCCAGCAGCTTGGGCCGACAGGGGACCACCGGGGAGCTGTTTTTT.

The chain uses TRBV5-4 and TRBJ1-3, with D tentatively TRBD1 (5 bases). V was clipped by 5 bases and J by 4 bases, with 13 bases between them. This CDR3 spans 14 amino acids. Germline V gene lookup returns CDR1 SGHNT and CDR2 YYREEE (reference sequence). The CDR3 nucleotides read TGTGCCAGCAGTCAGCAGGGCTTCGGAAACACCATATATTTT. This encodes CASSQQGFGNTIYF.